This T cell receptor beta chain was sequenced in a study of blood T cell repertoires in COVID-19. Study in general: PBMCs, B-cell-depleted T cells, or T cells provided the cDNA or gDNA that made up the material.

In the authors' methods: Amplification of reference gene primers provided the estimated nucleated cell counts. This table comes from immunoSEQ multiplex PCR, and its TCRdb copy is limited to in-frame clones, with some not included. V and J calls and clone size are copied from that table; D and trimming were computed from the DNA. The table has 250,000 to 300,000 clones, 89% seen once. Trimming cost V 1 base and J 2 bases, with 12 bases left between them. Germline V gene sequence: CDR1 LNHDA, CDR2 SQIVND (reference sequence). This CDR3 region has 15 residues. The clonotype originates from a woman aged 55-70 years with acute or convalescent COVID-19. Source material: peripheral blood. V and J are TRBV19 and TRBJ2-7; D remains ambiguous. In nucleotides, the CDR3 is TGTGCCAGTAGTATAGCCGTGACACCAACCTACGAGCAGTACTTC. Translation gives CASSIAVTPTYEQYF.